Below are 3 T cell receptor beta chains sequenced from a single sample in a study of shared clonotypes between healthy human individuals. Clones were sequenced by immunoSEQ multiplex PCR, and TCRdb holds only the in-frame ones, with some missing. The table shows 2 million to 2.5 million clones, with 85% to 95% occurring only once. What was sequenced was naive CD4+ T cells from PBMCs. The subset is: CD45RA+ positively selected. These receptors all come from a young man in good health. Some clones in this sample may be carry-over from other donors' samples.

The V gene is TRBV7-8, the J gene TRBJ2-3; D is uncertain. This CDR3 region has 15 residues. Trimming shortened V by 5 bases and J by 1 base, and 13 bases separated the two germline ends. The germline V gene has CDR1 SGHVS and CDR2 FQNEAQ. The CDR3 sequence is CASSLTIKGTDTQYF. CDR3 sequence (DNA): TGTGCCAGCAGCCTTACGATTAAGGGCACAGATACGCAGTATTTT. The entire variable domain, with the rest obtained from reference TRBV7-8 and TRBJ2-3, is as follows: GAGVSQSPRYKVAKRGQDVALRCDPISGHVSLFWYQQALGQGPEFLTYFQNEAQLDKSGLPSDRFFAERPEGSVSTLKIQRTQQEDSAVYLCASSLTIKGTDTQYFGPGTRLTVL.

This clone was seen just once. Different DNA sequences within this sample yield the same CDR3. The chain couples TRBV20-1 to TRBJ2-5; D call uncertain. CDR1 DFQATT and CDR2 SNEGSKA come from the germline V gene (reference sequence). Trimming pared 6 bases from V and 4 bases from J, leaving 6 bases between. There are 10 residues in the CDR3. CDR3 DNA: TGCAGTGCCCCAAGAGAGACCCAGTACTTC. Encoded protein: CSAPRETQYF.

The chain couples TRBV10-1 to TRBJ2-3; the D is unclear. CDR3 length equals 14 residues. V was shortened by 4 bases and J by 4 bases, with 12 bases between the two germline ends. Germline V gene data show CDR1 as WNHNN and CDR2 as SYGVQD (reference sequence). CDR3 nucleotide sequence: TGCGCCAGCAGTGGCCTCCCTCGGGCAGATACGCAGTATTTT. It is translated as CASSGLPRADTQYF.